The present entry profiles one T cell receptor beta chain with its context. This sample includes further DNA sequences coding for the same CDR3. These data come from a study of T cell responses to AZD1222 COVID-19 vaccine. Measured with immunoSEQ multiplex PCR; TCRdb has only the in-frame clones, and not every one. Here the sample spans some 120,000 clones, more than 85% being singletons. Germline V gene lookup returns CDR1 MNHEY and CDR2 SVGAGI. CDR3 length equals 12 residues. Trimming shortened V by 0 bases and J by 7 bases, and 3 bases separated the two germline ends. The TCR was taken from an adult in good health. The input for sequencing was peripheral blood, taken on day 0 of AZD1222 vaccination. The chain carries TRBV6-5 and TRBJ1-4; D gene ambiguous. Written as DNA, the CDR3 is TGTGCCAGCAGTTACTCTGGTGAAAAACTGTTTTTT. This encodes CASSYSGEKLFF.